The 21 T cell receptor beta chains below come from one sample, sequenced in a study of blood T cell repertoires in COVID-19. Here immunoSEQ multiplex PCR was the method, and the copy in TCRdb shows in-frame clones only, minus some. The sample includes roughly 150,000 clones, about four fifths of them seen just once. Sequenced input: peripheral blood. These receptors were taken from a human donor with acute or convalescent COVID-19. The donor label of this sample is uncertain.

V and J are TRBV7-2 and TRBJ2-3, with TRBD1 matching 8 bases. Germline V lookup: CDR1 SGHTA, CDR2 FQGNSA. V dropped 3 bases and J dropped 2; count of bases not matched to a gene: 4. There are 15 residues in the CDR3. CDR3 sequence (DNA): TGTGCCAGCAGCTTCCGGACAGGGTCCACAGATACGCAGTATTTT. Its protein product is CASSFRTGSTDTQYF.

This chain uses TRBV3-1 (or the pseudogene TRBV3-2) with TRBJ1-2; D is perhaps TRBD1 (5 bases). The CDR3 is made up of 15 amino acids. The germline V and J ends were trimmed by 1 base and 0 bases, with 9 bases remaining between them. Germline V lookup: CDR1 LGHDT, CDR2 YNNKEL (reference sequence). DNA for the CDR3: TGTGCCAGCAGCCAAGCTGGACAACCTAACTATGGCTACACCTTC. This codes for CASSQAGQPNYGYTF.

The chain has TRBV4-1 and TRBJ2-3; 7 nucleotides line up with TRBD1. CDR1 is MGHRA, CDR2 YSYEKL, per germline. The trim removed 2 bases at V and 1 base at J, leaving 3 bases unmatched. This CDR3 is built from 15 residues. The CDR3 bases are TGCGCCAGCAGCCAATACAGGGGTGGCACAGATACGCAGTATTTT. Its translation: CASSQYRGGTDTQYF.

This sequence joins TRBV6-1 and TRBJ2-6; D perhaps matches TRBD1 (6 bases). V lost 0 bases to trimming and J lost 0 bases, with 21 bases between them. CDR3 length equals 21 residues. Germline V gene lookup returns CDR1 MNHNS and CDR2 SASEGT. The CDR3 protein is CASSEAPGLDRYLSGANVLTF. The CDR3 DNA reads as TGTGCCAGCAGTGAAGCGCCAGGTTTGGACAGATACCTCTCTGGGGCCAACGTCCTGACTTTC.

CDR3 loop: CASSGDADTQYF. CDR3 nucleotides: TGTGCCAGCAGCGGAGATGCAGATACGCAGTATTTT. The chain links TRBV7-6 to TRBJ2-3; D gene uncertain. Germline CDR1 reads SGHVS; CDR2 reads FNYEAQ. CDR3 size: 12 residues. Trimming took 5 bases from V and 4 from J, leaving 7 bases between them.

The rearrangement links TRBV30 to TRBJ1-1; D remains ambiguous. V was pared by 4 bases and J by 1 base, with 16 bases between. This CDR3 has 15 amino acids. The germline V gene encodes CDR1 GTSNPN and CDR2 SVGIG (reference sequence). The CDR3 nucleotides are TGTGCCTGGACCGTTGCACGGAGATGGAACACTGAAGCTTTCTTT. As protein: CAWTVARRWNTEAFF.

The rearrangement uses TRBV19 and TRBJ1-2; D unclear. The CDR3 extends over 14 amino acids. Trimming cost V 7 bases and J 0 bases, with 12 bases left between them. Germline CDR1 and CDR2: LNHDA and SQIVND (reference sequence). CDR3 loop: CASTPQTANYGYTF. In DNA, the CDR3 is TGTGCCAGTACTCCACAGACGGCTAACTATGGCTACACCTTC.

V and J are TRBV27 and TRBJ1-6; D call uncertain. V gave up 6 bases and J gave up 7 bases, with 16 bases separating them. The CDR3 runs 15 residues. From germline, CDR1 is MNHEY and CDR2 SMNVEV (reference sequence). The chain's CDR3 is CASSLGWSGNSPLHF. Written as DNA, the CDR3 is TGTGCCAGCAGCCTAGGTTGGTCGGGGAATTCACCCCTCCACTTT.

The chain has TRBV5-6 and TRBJ2-1; TRBD1 aligns across 7 bases. The trim removed 3 bases at V and 5 bases at J, leaving 2 bases unmatched. The CDR3 extends over 13 amino acids. The germline CDR1 and CDR2 sequences are SGHDT and YYEEEE. The CDR3 loop reads CASSWGTDNEQFF. In nucleotides, the CDR3 is TGTGCCAGCAGCTGGGGGACAGACAATGAGCAGTTCTTC.

This chain connects TRBV11-2 to TRBJ1-5, with a weak D call TRBD1 (5 bases). CDR3 length equals 13 residues. CDR1 and CDR2 from the germline V gene are SGHAT and FQNNGV. Trimming removed 4 bases at V and 6 bases at J, with 10 bases between. The CDR3 bases are TGTGCCAGCAGCTCAGGGTACTTTCAGCCCCAGCATTTT. It yields the protein CASSSGYFQPQHF.

This clone was counted only a few times. The V gene is TRBV19, the J gene TRBJ1-2; possible D gene TRBD1, 6 bases. Trimming stripped 4 bases from V and 5 bases from J, with 11 bases between. The CDR3 covers 13 residues. Germline V gene data show CDR1 as LNHDA and CDR2 as SQIVND (reference sequence). The CDR3, as DNA: TGTGCCAGTAGTACGACAGGAACGTATGGCTACACCTTC. Translation gives CASSTTGTYGYTF.

The chain joins TRBV4-1 to TRBJ1-2, with 10 bases identical to TRBD1. The CDR3 sequence is 18 residues long. V lost 0 bases to trimming and J lost 5 bases; unmatched junction nucleotides: 12. Germline V gene lookup returns CDR1 MGHRA and CDR2 YSYEKL. The CDR3 sequence is CASSQEGTGALVGYGYTF. The DNA of the CDR3 is TGCGCCAGCAGCCAAGAAGGGACAGGGGCGTTAGTAGGGTATGGCTACACCTTC.

The rearrangement joins TRBV6-2 or TRBV6-3 to TRBJ2-1, with D perhaps matching TRBD1 (6 bases). This CDR3 has 14 amino acids. CDR1 and CDR2 (germline): MNHEY, SVGEGT. V was cut by 5 bases and J by 3 bases, with 11 bases left in between. CDR3 sequence: CASSRPRGYNEQFF. CDR3 DNA: TGTGCCAGCAGTAGACCCAGGGGCTACAATGAGCAGTTCTTC.

The V and J genes are TRBV29-1 and TRBJ1-2, with 7 bases aligning to TRBD1. The ends lost 7 bases at V and 8 bases at J; junction bases unmatched: 16. This CDR3 is built from 14 residues. Germline V gene sequence: CDR1 SQVTM, CDR2 ANQGSEA. The CDR3 protein is CSAKGQPPQPGYTF. The CDR3 nucleotides are TGCAGCGCTAAGGGACAGCCCCCTCAACCAGGCTACACCTTC.

V and J are TRBV5-1 and TRBJ1-4, with no clear D. CDR1 and CDR2 from the germline V gene are SGHRS and YFSETQ. The V end was cut by 8 bases, the J end by 5 bases, with 13 bases between. This CDR3 has 13 residues. CDR3 sequence: CASCAAQNEKLFF. CDR3 DNA sequence: TGCGCCAGTTGTGCGGCCCAGAATGAAAAACTGTTTTTT.

J is TRBJ1-5 and V is TRBV6-5; unclear D gene. This CDR3 contains 15 residues. Germline loops: CDR1 MNHEY, CDR2 SVGAGI. The ends were cut back, 6 bases at V and 4 bases at J, with 16 bases in the middle. The chain's CDR3 is CASRQSASSNQPQHF. CDR3 coding DNA: TGTGCCAGCAGGCAAAGTGCGTCGAGTAATCAGCCCCAGCATTTT.

The V and J genes are TRBV29-1 and TRBJ1-2; 7 positions match TRBD1. The CDR3 loop spans 13 amino acids. In germline, CDR1 is SQVTM, CDR2 ANQGSEA. The ends lost 5 bases at V and 4 bases at J; junction bases unmatched: 7. CDR3 sequence reads: CSVRTGESYGYTF. The CDR3, as DNA: TGCAGCGTTCGGACAGGTGAATCCTATGGCTACACCTTC.

The chain couples TRBV10-1 to TRBJ2-1, with D possibly being TRBD2 (6 bases). The germline gives CDR1 WNHNN, CDR2 SYGVQD (reference sequence). The CDR3 spans 11 residues. V lost 8 bases and J lost 5, with 7 bases in between. CDR3 bases: TGCGCCAGCGGGACTCACAATGAGCAGTTCTTC. This gives the protein CASGTHNEQFF.

This rearrangement joins TRBV5-1 to TRBJ2-1, with TRBD2 matching 14 bases. Germline trimming cut 7 bases from V and 9 bases from J; bases unmatched to any gene: 3. The CDR3 has 13 residues. Germline lookup yields CDR1 SGHRS and CDR2 YFSETQ. The CDR3 loop reads CASGLAGGGEQFF. DNA of the CDR3: TGCGCCAGCGGACTAGCGGGGGGAGGTGAGCAGTTCTTC.

The chain carries TRBV6-6 and TRBJ1-2; no clear D. CDR1 and CDR2 from the germline V gene are MNHNY and SVGAGI (reference sequence). Trimming left V 1 base short and J 2 bases short, with 8 bases between. This CDR3 is 14 amino acids long. This chain's CDR3 is CASSYFPRNYGYTF. The CDR3 nucleotides are TGTGCCAGCAGTTACTTTCCGCGGAACTATGGCTACACCTTC.

The chain recombines TRBV19 with TRBJ1-6; unclear D gene. Germline V gene sequence: CDR1 LNHDA, CDR2 SQIVND (reference sequence). Trimming removed 3 bases from V and 9 bases from J, with 9 bases in between. The CDR3 extends over 13 amino acids. As DNA, the CDR3 is TGTGCCAGTAGTATCGTTCTCGGTTCACCCCTCCACTTT. This translates into CASSIVLGSPLHF.